These 25 T cell receptor beta chains were sequenced from one sample in a study of blood T cell repertoires in COVID-19. TCRdb's table, derived via immunoSEQ multiplex PCR, lists solely in-frame clones and lacks some. This sample has 100,000 to 150,000 clones, with under 85% found just once. Input material: peripheral blood. These receptors all come from a man aged 60 to 69 with acute or convalescent COVID-19.

The gene calls are TRBV7-9 and TRBJ1-4, with 11 bases identical to TRBD1. This CDR3 has 17 amino acids. CDR1 and CDR2 from the germline V gene are SEHNR and FQNEAQ (reference sequence). Trimming took 5 bases from V and 0 from J; bases not matched to a gene: 5. The DNA for the CDR3 is TGTGCCAGCAGCACCCGGACAGGGGGCTCAACTAATGAAAAACTGTTTTTT. It specifies CASSTRTGGSTNEKLFF.

This chain uses TRBV5-1 with TRBJ2-3; possibly TRBD2 for D (6 bases). Deletions cut 5 bases from V and 4 bases from J, with 17 bases between. The CDR3 runs to 15 residues. CDR1 is SGHRS, CDR2 YFSETQ, per germline. The CDR3, as DNA: TGCGCCAGCAGAACCCTGGGGGGAGGAGCAGATACGCAGTATTTT. Its translation is CASRTLGGGADTQYF. The full variable domain, its missing parts supplied by reference TRBV5-1 and TRBJ2-3, is KAGVTQTPRYLIKTRGQQVTLSCSPISGHRSVSWYQQTPGQGLQFLFEYFSETQRNKGNFPGRFSGRQFSNSRSEMNVSTLELGDSALYLCASRTLGGGADTQYFGPGTRLTVL.

This clone was seen only a few times. The gene calls are TRBV27 and TRBJ2-1, with TRBD2 as a possible D gene (5 bases). The CDR3 has 16 residues. Germline loops: CDR1 MNHEY, CDR2 SMNVEV (reference sequence). V shed 6 bases and J shed 3 bases, with 18 bases lying between them. The CDR3: CASRLIGERLYNEQFF. As DNA, the CDR3 is TGTGCCAGCAGACTGATTGGGGAGCGGCTCTACAATGAGCAGTTCTTC.

The gene calls are TRBV27 and TRBJ2-1; 7 nucleotides line up with TRBD1. Germline loops: CDR1 MNHEY, CDR2 SMNVEV (reference sequence). The CDR3 contains 14 residues. Trimming at V came to 4 bases and at J to 10 bases, leaving 10 bases not matched to a gene. The CDR3 DNA sequence: TGTGCCAGCAGTTCCCACCGGACAGGCTTGGAGCAGTTCTTC. Translated, it gives CASSSHRTGLEQFF.

This rearrangement joins TRBV18 to TRBJ2-1; 10 positions match TRBD2. CDR1 KGHSH and CDR2 LQKENI come from the germline V gene. The V gene end was trimmed by 5 bases and the J gene end by 4 bases; junction bases not matched to a gene: 5. There are 15 residues in the CDR3. CDR3 DNA: TGTGCCAGCTCATCCCTAGCGGGAGATTACAATGAGCAGTTCTTC. This translates into CASSSLAGDYNEQFF.

The count of this clone is one. The chain carries TRBV30 and TRBJ1-2; 8 nucleotides line up with TRBD1. This CDR3 has 13 amino acids. Germline V lookup: CDR1 GTSNPN, CDR2 SVGIG (reference sequence). J was trimmed by 8 bases and V by 2 bases; bases with no gene match: 7. For the CDR3, the DNA is TGTGCCTGGAGTCCAGGACAGGGAAACGGCTACACCTTC. This codes for CAWSPGQGNGYTF.

This clone was seen once. This rearrangement joins TRBV4-2 to TRBJ1-2; no firm D call. The CDR3 covers 16 residues. Germline V lookup: CDR1 LGHNA, CDR2 YNFKEQ. The ends were cut back, 0 bases at V and 4 bases at J, with 15 bases in the middle. CDR3 region: CASSQERSPEGYGYTF. The CDR3 DNA sequence: TGTGCCAGCAGCCAAGAGAGGTCCCCGGAGGGCTATGGCTACACCTTC.

V is TRBV5-1 and J is TRBJ2-7; 13 positions match TRBD2. The trim removed 2 bases at V and 5 bases at J, leaving 7 bases unmatched. The V gene's germline CDR1 is SGHRS and CDR2 YFSETQ. This CDR3 has 16 amino acids. Here the CDR3 reads CASSFLAGTSGNEQYF. The CDR3 region has the DNA TGCGCCAGCAGCTTTTTGGCTGGGACTAGCGGGAACGAGCAGTACTTC.

V and J are TRBV7-9 and TRBJ2-3; 9 bases map to TRBD2. Germline values: CDR1 SEHNR, CDR2 FQNEAQ (reference sequence). The CDR3 loop spans 17 amino acids. Trimming removed 1 base from V and 4 bases from J; junction bases left unmatched: 9. CDR3 sequence (DNA): TGTGCCAGCAGCTTAGGGGCTAGCGGGGAACACGCAGATACGCAGTATTTT. This translates into CASSLGASGEHADTQYF.

Only a few counts were recorded for this clone. The V gene is TRBV19, the J gene TRBJ2-1; 12 bases line up with TRBD2. Germline-derived CDR1 and CDR2 are LNHDA and SQIVND (reference sequence). Trimming at V came to 5 bases and at J to 7 bases, leaving 15 bases not matched to a gene. The CDR3 is 18 amino acids. CDR3: CASSVTSGRLSGGNEQFF. As DNA, the CDR3 is TGTGCCAGTAGTGTAACTAGCGGGAGGCTCTCAGGGGGGAATGAGCAGTTCTTC.

This clone was found once. The CDR3 reads CASSLWAGGRGGYTF. CDR3 coding DNA: TGTGCCAGCAGTTTATGGGCTGGGGGGAGAGGTGGCTACACCTTC. The gene calls are TRBV28 and TRBJ1-2; tentatively, D is TRBD1 (5 bases). Deletions cut 0 bases from V and 7 bases from J, with 15 bases between. The CDR3 covers 15 residues. The germline V gene encodes CDR1 MDHEN and CDR2 SYDVKM.

The chain joins TRBV5-1 to TRBJ1-1; 10 nucleotides align to TRBD1. The CDR3 runs 16 residues. With 3 bases clipped from V and 6 bases from J, the junction kept 11 bases outside the gene matches. CDR1 and CDR2 from the germline V gene are SGHRS and YFSETQ. This chain's CDR3 is CASSSDRGLGVAEAFF. As DNA, the CDR3 is TGCGCCAGCAGCTCCGACAGGGGGCTGGGGGTGGCTGAAGCTTTCTTT. The whole variable domain, remainder taken from reference TRBV5-1 and TRBJ1-1, is KAGVTQTPRYLIKTRGQQVTLSCSPISGHRSVSWYQQTPGQGLQFLFEYFSETQRNKGNFPGRFSGRQFSNSRSEMNVSTLELGDSALYLCASSSDRGLGVAEAFFGQGTRLTVV.

This chain uses TRBV28 with TRBJ2-5; TRBD2 matches 7 bases. V gave up 5 bases and J gave up 3 bases; unmatched junction bases: 9. CDR1 and CDR2 (germline): MDHEN, SYDVKM. This CDR3 contains 15 residues. The CDR3 region has the DNA TGTGCCAGCAGTGGAGGGAGCACTAGCGAAGAGACCCAGTACTTC. As protein: CASSGGSTSEETQYF.

This clone was detected only once. V is TRBV19 and J is TRBJ1-5; D is uncertain. CDR1 is LNHDA and CDR2 is SQIVND in the germline V gene (reference sequence). The ends were cut back, 2 bases at V and 0 bases at J, with 5 bases in the middle. The CDR3 length is 14 residues. CDR3 nucleotides: TGTGCCAGTAGTATACACTATAGCAATCAGCCCCAGCATTTT. It codes for CASSIHYSNQPQHF.

The CDR3 loop is CASSLWSVRDRSSYEQYF. Here the CDR3 DNA reads TGCGCCAGCAGCCTCTGGAGTGTCCGGGATCGCAGCTCCTACGAGCAGTACTTC. This chain joins TRBV5-1 and TRBJ2-7; weak D call: TRBD2 (5 bases). The CDR3 is made up of 18 amino acids. Trimming cost V 4 bases and J 0 bases, with 23 bases left between them. Germline-derived CDR1 and CDR2 are SGHRS and YFSETQ.

The J gene is TRBJ2-1, the V gene TRBV5-1, with 8 bases matching TRBD1. CDR3 size: 15 residues. The germline gives CDR1 SGHRS, CDR2 YFSETQ. V dropped 4 bases and J dropped 2; count of bases not matched to a gene: 5. For the CDR3, the DNA is TGCGCCAGCAGCGAAACAGGGGGACCCTACAATGAGCAGTTCTTC. Translating it yields CASSETGGPYNEQFF.

V gene TRBV7-8 combines with J gene TRBJ1-3; D gene ambiguous. Trimming pared 5 bases from V and 11 bases from J, leaving 22 bases between. Germline values: CDR1 SGHVS, CDR2 FQNEAQ. This CDR3 region has 15 residues. The CDR3 coding sequence is TGTGCCAGCAGCATGCGGACTGAAGCTCCTCACGCCATATATTTT. This translates into CASSMRTEAPHAIYF.

V and J are TRBV7-3 and TRBJ2-1, with D hard to call. The CDR3 sequence is 16 residues long. Trimming removed 5 bases at V and 0 bases at J, with 14 bases between. The germline V gene encodes CDR1 SGHTA and CDR2 FQGTGA. CDR3 amino acids: CASSPRRLSSYNEQFF. CDR3 nucleotide sequence: TGTGCCAGCAGCCCCCGGCGGCTTAGCTCCTACAATGAGCAGTTCTTC.

The rearrangement joins TRBV3-1 (or the pseudogene TRBV3-2) to TRBJ2-1, with TRBD2 matching over 13 bases. The V and J ends lost 6 bases and 7 bases, in that order; junction bases with no gene match: 3. This CDR3 is built from 14 residues. Looked up from germline, CDR1 is LGHDT and CDR2 is YNNKEL (reference sequence). The CDR3 is CASSRTSGSNEQFF. The DNA for the CDR3 is TGTGCCAGCAGTCGGACTAGCGGGAGTAATGAGCAGTTCTTC.

The V gene is TRBV10-3, the J gene TRBJ1-1; 7 bases map to TRBD1. The CDR3 length is 13 residues. The ends lost 11 bases at V and 0 bases at J; junction bases unmatched: 6. In germline, CDR1 is ENHRY, CDR2 SYGVKD. The CDR3 spells CALRQGLNTEAFF. The DNA of the CDR3 is TGTGCCCTTCGACAGGGCTTGAACACTGAAGCTTTCTTT.

This sequence joins TRBV27 and TRBJ1-6, with TRBD1 as a possible D gene (6 bases). The germline gives CDR1 MNHEY, CDR2 SMNVEV (reference sequence). There are 14 residues in the CDR3. V was shortened by 5 bases and J by 3 bases, with 8 bases between the two germline ends. The CDR3 coding sequence is TGTGCCAGCAGTGACAGGAGCTATAATTCACCCCTCCACTTT. This encodes CASSDRSYNSPLHF.

The chain has TRBV5-1 and TRBJ2-4; 8 bases are shared with TRBD2. Germline-derived CDR1 and CDR2 are SGHRS and YFSETQ. The J segment lost 7 bases and the V segment lost 0 bases, leaving 3 bases of the junction unmatched. This CDR3 is 14 amino acids long. The CDR3 protein is CASSLGASGNIQYF. The CDR3, as DNA: TGCGCCAGCAGCTTGGGGGCTAGCGGGAACATTCAGTACTTC.

The DNA of the CDR3 is TGTGCCAGCAGTTCGCCAGGCGCGATGAACACTGAAGCTTTCTTT. As protein: CASSSPGAMNTEAFF. This chain joins TRBV28 and TRBJ1-1, with D hard to call. Germline loops: CDR1 MDHEN, CDR2 SYDVKM. This CDR3 is built from 15 residues. The ends were cut back, 4 bases at V and 0 bases at J, with 12 bases in the middle.

The rearrangement uses TRBV28 and TRBJ2-7; D remains unclear. CDR3 size: 15 residues. Germline-derived CDR1 and CDR2 are MDHEN and SYDVKM. The ends were cut back, 5 bases at V and 3 bases at J, with 17 bases in the middle. This chain's CDR3 is CASSPGYSKHYEQYF. CDR3 nucleotides: TGTGCCAGCAGTCCTGGCTACAGTAAACACTACGAGCAGTACTTC.

The V gene is TRBV7-2, the J gene TRBJ2-7; perhaps TRBD2 as D (6 bases). V lost 5 bases and J 2 bases, leaving 16 bases between the germline ends. Germline values: CDR1 SGHTA, CDR2 FQGNSA. CDR3 length equals 15 residues. The CDR3 spells CASSPGAYRAYEQYF. Here the CDR3 DNA reads TGTGCCAGCAGCCCGGGAGCCTACAGAGCCTACGAGCAGTACTTC.